Presented here are 27 T cell receptor beta chains from one specimen sequenced in a study of T cell responses to AZD1222 COVID-19 vaccine (dated by TCRdb to the early 2020s). The library was built by means of the immunoSEQ multiplex PCR assay. The clones in this table, taken by TCRdb from immuneACCESS, are in-frame only. Not every clone is retained; where verified, under half of the shortfall comes from an unresolved V gene, and the cause of the rest is unknown. The sample includes over 100,000 clones, with roughly 90% observed a single time. Over 3% of the sample is taken by the ten largest. The meaning of the sample's time point label: baseline before first vaccination. This specimen was peripheral blood, taken on day 0 of AZD1222 vaccination. All receptors derive from an adult in good health.

This rearrangement joins TRBV7-8 to TRBJ1-2; TRBD1 is a possible D gene (6 bases). The CDR3 extends over 19 amino acids. Germline V gene lookup returns CDR1 SGHVS and CDR2 FQNEAQ. V was cut by 5 bases and J by 2 bases, with 27 bases left in between. This CDR3 is CASSPGWGRAAGFNYGYTF. The CDR3 DNA sequence: TGTGCCAGCAGCCCAGGTTGGGGGCGCGCAGCTGGATTCAACTATGGCTACACCTTC.

The chain joins TRBV9 to TRBJ1-1; D not certain. CDR1 and CDR2 from the germline V gene are SGDLS and YYNGEE. Trimming took off 3 bases at V and 2 bases at J, with 17 bases between the two ends. The CDR3 loop spans 16 amino acids. CDR3 loop: CASSAIRPGKNTEAFF. DNA of the CDR3: TGTGCCAGCAGCGCCATTCGCCCGGGGAAAAACACTGAAGCTTTCTTT.

The CDR3 DNA reads TGTGCCAGCAGTTCCCGGGACGGGAGGAATCAGCCCCAGCATTTT. As protein: CASSSRDGRNQPQHF. This chain links TRBV6-2 or TRBV6-3 with TRBJ1-5, with a weak D call TRBD1 (5 bases). This CDR3 comprises 15 residues. Trimming cost V 4 bases and J 4 bases, with 14 bases left between them. Germline loops: CDR1 MNHEY, CDR2 SVGEGT.

This chain joins TRBV6-5 and TRBJ2-2; TRBD2 might be the D (6 bases). V dropped 6 bases and J dropped 4 bases, with 15 bases sitting between them. CDR1 and CDR2 (germline): MNHEY, SVGAGI. CDR3 length: 15 amino acids. CDR3 bases: TGTGCCAGCAGCCGCGGGGACGCAACCACCGGGGAGCTGTTTTTT. This translates into CASSRGDATTGELFF.

On this clone itself: The germline gene is not matched at one end of the junction; a read error may be the cause. The chain has TRBV6-5 and TRBJ1-4, with a possible D match to TRBD1 (6 bases). CDR3 length: 14 residues. CDR1 and CDR2 (germline): MNHEY, SVGAGI. The CDR3 spells CASVAGTTNEKLFF. The CDR3, as DNA: TGTGCCAGTGTAGCCGGGACAACGAATGAAAAACTGTTTTTT.

The CDR3 sequence: CASSLGPDSNQPQHF. CDR3 sequence (DNA): TGTGCCAGCAGCTTAGGCCCGGACAGCAATCAGCCCCAGCATTTT. The chain couples TRBV11-1 to TRBJ1-5; D is unresolved. Germline CDR1 reads SGHAT; CDR2 reads FQDESV (reference sequence). The CDR3 has 15 residues. The V and J ends lost 1 base and 1 base respectively, with 8 bases between them.

The chain couples TRBV7-2 to TRBJ2-1; D call uncertain. CDR1 and CDR2 from the germline V gene are SGHTA and FQGNSA. CDR3 length: 13 residues. V lost 1 base to trimming and J lost 6 bases, with 7 bases between them. CDR3 protein: CASSLGPSNEQFF. CDR3 nucleotide sequence: TGTGCCAGCAGCTTAGGGCCGAGCAATGAGCAGTTCTTC.

The rearrangement joins TRBV4-1 to TRBJ1-6; D is unclear. The CDR3 contains 17 residues. V was trimmed by 0 bases and J by 0 bases, leaving 9 bases between them. In germline, CDR1 is MGHRA, CDR2 YSYEKL. CDR3 nucleotide sequence: TGCGCCAGCAGCCAAGATAATACGGGCTCCTATAATTCACCCCTCCACTTT. Protein: CASSQDNTGSYNSPLHF.

This chain links TRBV6-5 with TRBJ2-3; maybe TRBD1 (6 bases). V lost 3 bases and J lost 2, with 12 bases in between. The CDR3 is 15 amino acids. CDR1 MNHEY and CDR2 SVGAGI come from the germline V gene. The CDR3 DNA sequence: TGTGCCAGCAGTTATAGTTGGGACAACACAGATACGCAGTATTTT. It yields the protein CASSYSWDNTDTQYF.

This chain links TRBV25-1 with TRBJ2-1; 7 positions match TRBD1. CDR3 length: 14 amino acids. Germline V gene sequence: CDR1 MGHDK, CDR2 SYGVNS. V was clipped by 7 bases and J by 0 bases; unmatched bases: 3. In DNA, the CDR3 is TGTGCCAGCAAGGGGGCCGGCTCCTACAATGAGCAGTTCTTC. Protein: CASKGAGSYNEQFF. Variable domain in full (rest from reference TRBV25-1 and TRBJ2-1): EADIYQTPRYLVIGTGKKITLECSQTMGHDKMYWYQQDPGMELHLIHYSYGVNSTEKGDLSSESTVSRIRTEHFPLTLESARPSHTSQYLCASKGAGSYNEQFFGPGTRLTVL.

The chain links TRBV7-2 to TRBJ2-1, with D possibly being TRBD2 (7 bases). Trimming cost V 5 bases and J 8 bases, with 22 bases left between them. The germline V gene encodes CDR1 SGHTA and CDR2 FQGNSA. The CDR3 runs to 16 residues. CDR3 loop: CASSLGAGALPHEQFF. The CDR3 region has the DNA TGTGCCAGCAGCCTCGGGGCGGGGGCCCTCCCCCATGAGCAGTTCTTC.

V is TRBV2 and J is TRBJ1-1; no clear D. Trimming left V 7 bases short and J 0 bases short, with 6 bases between. The CDR3 runs 12 residues. Germline V CDR1 and CDR2: SNHLY, FYNNEI. The CDR3 region is CASTYVNTEAFF. The CDR3, as DNA: TGTGCCAGCACTTACGTGAACACTGAAGCTTTCTTT.

The chain links TRBV19 to TRBJ1-1; a possible D gene is TRBD1 (6 bases). Trimming cost V 8 bases and J 5 bases, with 21 bases left between them. There are 15 residues in the CDR3. CDR1 is LNHDA, CDR2 SQIVND, per germline (reference sequence). The CDR3 coding sequence is TGTGCCAGTGCATATCAAGGGGGGTTTAGGACTGAAGCTTTCTTT. Encoded protein: CASAYQGGFRTEAFF.

The V gene is TRBV10-3, the J gene TRBJ1-4; no definite D call. Between the trimmed V and J ends, which lost 4 bases and 5 bases, there was a span of 8 bases. CDR1 and CDR2 from the germline V gene are ENHRY and SYGVKD. The CDR3 extends over 13 amino acids. The CDR3 spells CAISVRENEKLFF. The CDR3 DNA is TGTGCCATCAGTGTTAGGGAAAATGAAAAACTGTTTTTT.

The chain joins TRBV5-1 to TRBJ1-1, with D possibly matching TRBD1 (5 bases). The CDR3 extends over 15 amino acids. V was cut by 4 bases and J by 0 bases, with 13 bases left in between. Per the germline V gene, CDR1 is SGHRS and CDR2 is YFSETQ. The CDR3 region is CASSTPGPLNTEAFF. CDR3 in DNA: TGCGCCAGCAGCACCCCGGGACCCCTGAACACTGAAGCTTTCTTT.

The rearrangement links TRBV12-5 to TRBJ1-5, with 7 bases lining up with TRBD1. The CDR3 covers 15 residues. With 0 bases clipped from V and 7 bases from J, the junction kept 6 bases outside the gene matches. Germline CDR1 and CDR2: LGHNT and FRNRAP. The CDR3 nucleotides read TGTGCTAGTGGTTTGGTCGACAGGGACAGCCAGCCCCAGCATTTT. Translated, it gives CASGLVDRDSQPQHF.

The gene calls are TRBV5-5 and TRBJ2-6; D is unclear. The germline V gene has CDR1 SGHKS and CDR2 YYEKEE (reference sequence). Between the trimmed V and J ends, which lost 0 bases and 1 base, there was a span of 5 bases. This CDR3 has 15 amino acids. CDR3 sequence: CASSLDGSGANVLTF. In DNA form, the CDR3 reads TGTGCCAGCAGCTTGGATGGGTCTGGGGCCAACGTCCTGACTTTC. The variable domain in full, completed from reference TRBV5-5 and TRBJ2-6, reads DAGVTQSPTHLIKTRGQQVTLRCSPISGHKSVSWYQQVLGQGPQFIFQYYEKEERGRGNFPDRFSARQFPNYSSELNVNALLLGDSALYLCASSLDGSGANVLTFGAGSRLTVL.

This chain uses TRBV7-3 with TRBJ2-5, with D maybe TRBD1 (6 bases). CDR1 SGHTA and CDR2 FQGTGA come from the germline V gene. V dropped 5 bases and J dropped 7 bases, with 14 bases sitting between them. The CDR3 covers 13 residues. CDR3 amino acids: CASSTRGFGTQYF. The CDR3 DNA sequence: TGTGCCAGCAGCACCAGGGGCTTCGGGACCCAGTACTTC.

This clone was recorded only once. The chain recombines TRBV6-1 with TRBJ2-7, with D maybe TRBD1 (7 bases). Germline V gene lookup returns CDR1 MNHNS and CDR2 SASEGT. Trimming shortened V by 2 bases and J by 3 bases, and 14 bases separated the two germline ends. The CDR3 totals 15 residues. The CDR3 nucleotides are TGTGCCAGCAGTGAAAAACAGGGGAGGAACTACGAGCAGTACTTC. Its protein product is CASSEKQGRNYEQYF.

This clone has just one count. The V call is TRBV12-3 or TRBV12-4, the J call TRBJ1-6; the D gene is possibly TRBD1 (6 bases). This CDR3 comprises 13 residues. The V end lost 2 bases, the J end lost 10 bases, and 9 bases lay between the germline ends. The CDR3 coding sequence is TGTGCCAGCAGTTTAAGGGGGGCCTCACCCCTCCACTTT. Its translation: CASSLRGASPLHF.

The V gene is TRBV10-3, the J gene TRBJ1-3, with a tentative D call TRBD1 (5 bases). The germline V gene encodes CDR1 ENHRY and CDR2 SYGVKD. The length of the CDR3 is 17 residues. V was shortened by 5 bases and J by 1 base, with 18 bases between the two germline ends. The DNA for the CDR3 is TGTGCCATCAGTCGTCTCGGGGGTAACGAATCTGGAAACACCATATATTTT. It is translated as CAISRLGGNESGNTIYF.

This sequence joins TRBV19 and TRBJ1-5, with D maybe TRBD1 (5 bases). V was cut by 4 bases and J by 8 bases, with 12 bases left in between. Germline CDR1 reads LNHDA; CDR2 reads SQIVND (reference sequence). There are 13 residues in the CDR3. The CDR3 DNA reads TGTGCCAGTAGTAGACAGCCTGTTGAGCCCCAGCATTTT. Translated, it gives CASSRQPVEPQHF. Drawing the rest from reference TRBV19 and TRBJ1-5, the complete variable domain is DGGITQSPKYLFRKEGQNVTLSCEQNLNHDAMYWYRQDPGQGLRLIYYSQIVNDFQKGDIAEGYSVSREKKESFPLTVTSAQKNPTAFYLCASSRQPVEPQHFGDGTRLSIL.

This chain connects TRBV29-1 to TRBJ2-7, with TRBD1 identical over 10 bases. CDR3 length equals 15 residues. V lost 4 bases, J lost 3 bases, and 9 bases stayed unmatched. From germline, CDR1 is SQVTM and CDR2 ANQGSEA. CDR3: CSVAPPGQGYYEQYF. Written as DNA, the CDR3 is TGCAGCGTTGCACCCCCGGGACAGGGGTACTACGAGCAGTACTTC.

V usage is TRBV6-5 and J usage is TRBJ2-7; 9 nucleotides agree with TRBD1. The V gene end was trimmed by 6 bases and the J gene end by 5 bases; junction bases not matched to a gene: 8. Germline V gene sequence: CDR1 MNHEY, CDR2 SVGAGI. The CDR3 length is 14 residues. This CDR3 is CASSPQGASHEQYF. For the CDR3, the DNA is TGTGCCAGCAGCCCACAGGGGGCGAGCCACGAGCAGTACTTC.

The chain couples TRBV6-5 to TRBJ1-2; 9 bases fit TRBD1. V gave up 2 bases and J gave up 2 bases; unmatched junction bases: 6. The CDR3 consists of 16 residues. Germline CDR1 reads MNHEY; CDR2 reads SVGAGI. The CDR3 DNA reads TGTGCCAGCAGTTACGGGGGACAGGGAGGAAACTATGGCTACACCTTC. Translating gives CASSYGGQGGNYGYTF.

The rearrangement links TRBV20-1 to TRBJ2-4; 14 bases line up with TRBD2. J lost 3 bases, V lost 3 bases, and 10 bases had no gene match. The CDR3 sequence is 18 residues long. Germline assignment: CDR1 DFQATT and CDR2 SNEGSKA (reference sequence). For the CDR3, the DNA is TGCAGTGCTAGTGGGACTAGCGGGGGCCTCGGTGGCAAAAACATTCAGTACTTC. Translation: CSASGTSGGLGGKNIQYF.

This chain links TRBV19 with TRBJ1-5, with 7 bases lining up with TRBD1. This CDR3 comprises 15 residues. V lost 6 bases, J lost 0 bases, and 5 bases stayed unmatched. Germline CDR1 reads LNHDA; CDR2 reads SQIVND (reference sequence). The CDR3 here is CASRKTGISNQPQHF. The CDR3 DNA reads TGTGCCAGTAGGAAGACAGGGATTAGCAATCAGCCCCAGCATTTT.